The source of this T cell receptor (beta chain) is a study of T cells in Graves' hyperthyroidism and ophthalmopathy (dated by TCRdb to 2018 to 2020). About the investigation overall: Peripheral blood samples were taken at initial diagnosis, before any treatment was given. A discovery cohort of about a hundred patients, about 40 with Graves' ophthalmopathy and 57 with stable Graves' hyperthyroidism, was used to find distinguishing TCR V-J signatures. Prospective prediction of ophthalmopathy was tested in an independent validation cohort of some 20 hyperthyroidism patients and 17 patients who later progressed to ophthalmopathy. The 95 to 100 discovery patients were randomly split 7:3 into training and test sets. In over five Graves' hyperthyroidism patients, the study also compared T-cell repertoires from thyroid tissue with T-cell repertoires from blood. Following sampling, methimazole starting at 30 mg daily was given to hyperthyroidism patients, and high-dose intravenous methylprednisolone was given to ophthalmopathy patients. The paper describes TCR Vbeta CDR3 sequencing of 140 or so peripheral blood samples, made up of 43 ophthalmopathy patients, roughly 75 hyperthyroidism patients and roughly 17 progressor patients.

Moderately to severely active disease, a Clinical Activity Score of at least 3, a NOSPECS grade of at least 4, and a duration under 3 months were present in ophthalmopathy patients. The study excluded patients with uncontrolled infections, other autoimmune diseases, pregnancy or lactation. Diagnoses were based on clinical symptoms, serum thyroxine and TRAb, thyroid ultrasound and orbital computed tomography. Ficoll-Paque density gradient centrifugation was used to isolate PBMCs from 8 to 10 ml of fresh peripheral blood. Trizol reagent was used to extract total RNA, and RNA quality was then checked on an Agilent 2100 Bioanalyzer. Paper-wide results and their limitations: Ophthalmopathy was separated from stable hyperthyroidism by a 13 V-J signature model, with approximately 90% sensitivity and 81% to 82% specificity obtained in cross-validation and 80%/75% obtained in testing. During validation, the model predicted progression to ophthalmopathy a median of about 5.9 months ahead of onset, with more than 55% sensitivity and more than 72% specificity. No statistical method was used to fix the sample size in advance, and group allocation was not hidden from the investigators. Most expanded thyroid clonotypes (frequency above 0.001) were also found in blood, which suggests that blood repertoires may mirror thyroid immune responses.

This clonotype showed up many times. No cognate antigen has been identified for it. Base qualities are not provided; no much larger clone lies one nucleotide away. Amplification of TCR beta CDR3 regions was carried out from RNA transcripts. The TCR CDR3 was subjected to a first round of RT-PCR using the HTBI primer set and the Qiagen OneStep RT-PCR kit. A second multiplex PCR round built the libraries, followed by size selection and purification. Libraries were sequenced paired-end with 100 bp reads on an Illumina HiSeq2000. The study's processing was this. Raw data were processed with SOAPnuke, discarding reads with adapters, uncalled bases, mean Phred below 15, or no exact constant-primer or identifier match. High-quality paired reads were merged using COPE v1.2.5, and each unique nucleotide sequence was defined as a clonotype. Clonotypes were aligned to IMGT TRBV, TRBD and TRBJ reference segments using MiTCR v1.1. Analysis was restricted to V-J combinations with a frequency above 0.0001, which covered over 98% of repertoires. A TCS score was defined as the ratio between F50 (clonal expansion) and ExV (chaos), using BLOSUM62-based TCRdist between CDR3 peptides within each V-J. Welch's t-statistics and random forest reduced approximately 520 V-J features to about 13, which were used in a naive Bayes classifier (R e1071). The public reads were reanalyzed by TCRdb: fastp trimming at Q25, MiXCR alignment, in-frame beta chains only. Rows with a matching CDR3 protein are joined into one entry that keeps the most common DNA and genes. The V and J calls here are based on TCRdb, not the publication. This sample holds approximately 300,000 distinct CDR3 sequences; about 18% were observed only once. The ten biggest clones cover around 58% of the sample.

Measured from the cysteine to the phenylalanine, the CDR3 is 9 residues long. The read is trimmed to its CDR3 DNA, 27 bases read in frame from base 1. The germline ends are 7 bases apart after V is trimmed by 7 bases and J by 10 bases. CDR1 and CDR2, looked up from the germline V gene (reference sequence), are MNHEY and SMNVEV. The chain is made from TRBV27 and TRBJ1-1, with the D gene not clear enough to name. Sequenced: blood. The sequence was obtained from a woman aged 55-69 years with Graves' ophthalmopathy. The CDR3 protein is CASTPRAFF. The DNA sequence is TGTGCCAGCACCCCTCGAGCTTTCTTT.